This TCR beta chain was sequenced in a study of shared clonotypes between healthy human individuals. The authors divided CD4+ cells into CD45RA+ naive and CD45RA-negative memory subsets. Germline V gene data show CDR1 as SGHTA and CDR2 as FQGNSA. The CDR3 totals 17 residues. V was pared by 4 bases and J by 5 bases, with 22 bases between. In the case of this clone: Its antigen is currently unknown.

Deep was the level used in running the assay. As originally analysed: There were no quality scores in the junction-only immunoSEQ sequences, so filtering differed. Clones were read by immunoSEQ multiplex PCR, and TCRdb kept only the in-frame ones, dropping some. That table is the source of V, J and clone size, and D and trimming were worked out from the DNA. The sample has 2,500,000 or so clones; just over 90% are singletons. Overall study findings and caveats: The four-donor shared clonotypes exceeded non-shared clonotypes in generation probability, with non-shared ones scoring lower.

The sample taken for sequencing was naive CD4+ T cells sorted from blood. Subset denoted: CD45RA+ positively selected. This receptor was obtained from a man between 18 and 29 years old in good health. The V call is TRBV7-2, the J call TRBJ2-3, with D possibly being TRBD1 (6 bases). The CDR3 bases are TGTGCCAGCAGCTCCGACAGAACAGGGTACATCGTAGATACGCAGTATTTT. This sequence encodes CASSSDRTGYIVDTQYF. Variable domain in full (rest from reference TRBV7-2 and TRBJ2-3): GAGVSQSPSNKVTEKGKDVELRCDPISGHTALYWYRQSLGQGLEFLIYFQGNSAPDKSGLPSDRFSAERTGGSVSTLTIQRTQQEDSAVYLCASSSDRTGYIVDTQYFGPGTRLTVL.